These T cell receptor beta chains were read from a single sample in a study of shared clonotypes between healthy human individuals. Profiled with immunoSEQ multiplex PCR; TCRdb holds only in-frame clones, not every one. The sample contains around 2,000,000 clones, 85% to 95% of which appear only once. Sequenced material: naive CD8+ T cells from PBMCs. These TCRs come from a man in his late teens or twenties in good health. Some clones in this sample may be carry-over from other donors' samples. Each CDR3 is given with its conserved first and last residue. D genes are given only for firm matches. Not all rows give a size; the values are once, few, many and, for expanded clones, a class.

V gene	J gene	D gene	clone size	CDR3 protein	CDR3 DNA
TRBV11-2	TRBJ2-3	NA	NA	CASSLDRPSSTDTQYF	TGTGCCAGCAGCTTAGATCGGCCCTCCAGCACAGATACGCAGTATTTT
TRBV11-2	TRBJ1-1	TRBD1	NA	CASSTGTGSTEAFF	TGTGCCAGCAGCACAGGGACAGGGAGCACTGAAGCTTTCTTT
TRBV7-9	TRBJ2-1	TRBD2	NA	CASSGTSGVYNEQFF	TGTGCCAGCAGCGGAACTAGCGGGGTATACAATGAGCAGTTCTTC
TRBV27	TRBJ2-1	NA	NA	CASSFARSYNEQFF	TGTGCCAGCAGTTTTGCGCGGAGCTACAATGAGCAGTTCTTC
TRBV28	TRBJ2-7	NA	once	CASRNRRDRAPYEQYF	TGTGCCAGCAGAAACCGCCGGGACCGCGCCCCCTACGAGCAGTACTTC
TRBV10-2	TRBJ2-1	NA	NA	CASSDLGTGPAYNEQFF	TGCGCCAGCAGTGATTTGGGCACCGGACCTGCCTACAATGAGCAGTTCTTC
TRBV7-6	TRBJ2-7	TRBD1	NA	CASSTRDRANTYEQYF	TGTGCCAGCAGCACCAGAGACAGGGCTAATACCTACGAGCAGTACTTC
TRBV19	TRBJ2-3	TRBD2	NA	CASSAGLTHTQYF	TGTGCCAGTAGTGCGGGACTAACCCATACGCAGTATTTT
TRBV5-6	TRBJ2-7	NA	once	CASSITAPAYEQYF	TGTGCCAGCAGTATTACTGCCCCGGCCTACGAGCAGTACTTC
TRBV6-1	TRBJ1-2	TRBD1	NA	CASSEWGRGIYGYTF	TGTGCCAGCAGTGAATGGGGCAGGGGGATCTATGGCTACACCTTC
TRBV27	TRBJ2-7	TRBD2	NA	CASSFRAGGSYEQYF	TGTGCCAGCAGTTTCCGGGCGGGAGGCTCCTACGAGCAGTACTTC
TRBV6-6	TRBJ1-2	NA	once	CATADANYGYTF	TGTGCCACCGCGGATGCAAACTATGGCTACACCTTC
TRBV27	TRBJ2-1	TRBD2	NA	CASSFGGYVGRGEQFF	TGTGCCAGCAGTTTCGGGGGGTATGTCGGCCGAGGTGAGCAGTTCTTC
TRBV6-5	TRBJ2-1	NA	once	CASSQLHYNEQFF	TGTGCCAGCAGTCAGCTTCACTACAATGAGCAGTTCTTC
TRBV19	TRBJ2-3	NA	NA	CASSMRDPDTQYF	TGTGCCAGTAGTATGCGGGACCCAGATACGCAGTATTTT
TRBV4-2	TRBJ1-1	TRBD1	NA	CASSQARTGGGIEAFF	TGTGCCAGCAGCCAAGCTAGGACAGGGGGTGGAATTGAAGCTTTCTTT
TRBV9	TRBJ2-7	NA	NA	CASSLGTDDEQYF	TGTGCCAGCAGCTTGGGGACCGACGACGAGCAGTACTTC
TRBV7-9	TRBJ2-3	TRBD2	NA	CASSLLVAGGTDTQYF	TGTGCCAGCAGCTTATTGGTAGCGGGAGGAACAGATACGCAGTATTTT
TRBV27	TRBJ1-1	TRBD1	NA	CASSLSGGGNTEAFF	TGTGCCAGCAGTTTGTCAGGGGGAGGGAACACTGAAGCTTTCTTT
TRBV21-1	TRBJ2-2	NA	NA	CASSIRETITPPNTGELFF	TGTGCCAGCAGCATCCGAGAGACCATAACCCCACCGAACACCGGGGAGCTGTTTTTT
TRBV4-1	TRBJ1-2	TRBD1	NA	CASSQSPGQGDYGYTF	TGCGCCAGCAGCCAATCTCCGGGACAGGGGGACTATGGCTACACCTTC
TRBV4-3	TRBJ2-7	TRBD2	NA	CASSQDASGQFSYEQYF	TGCGCCAGCAGCCAAGATGCTAGCGGACAATTCTCCTACGAGCAGTACTTC
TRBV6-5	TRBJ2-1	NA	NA	CASSSGAGSEQFF	TGTGCCAGCAGTTCTGGGGCAGGGAGCGAGCAGTTCTTC
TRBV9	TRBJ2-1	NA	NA	CASSPPAGRSYNEQFF	TGTGCCAGCAGCCCTCCGGCGGGCCGCTCCTACAATGAGCAGTTCTTC
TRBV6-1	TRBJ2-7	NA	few	CASIDSSVYEQYF	TGTGCCAGCATCGACTCGAGCGTCTACGAGCAGTACTTC
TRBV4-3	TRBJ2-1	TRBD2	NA	CASSQEGEGLAGVNEQFF	TGCGCCAGCAGCCAAGAAGGGGAGGGACTAGCGGGTGTGAATGAGCAGTTCTTC
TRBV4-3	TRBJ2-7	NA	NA	CASSQDRFPGWHEQYF	TGCGCCAGCAGCCAAGATCGGTTTCCGGGGTGGCACGAGCAGTACTTC
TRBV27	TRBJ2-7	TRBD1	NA	CASSIGTGTYEQYF	TGTGCCAGCAGTATCGGGACAGGGACCTACGAGCAGTACTTC
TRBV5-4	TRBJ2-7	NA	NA	CASSGAGFDYEQYF	TGTGCCAGCAGCGGCGCAGGGTTCGACTACGAGCAGTACTTC
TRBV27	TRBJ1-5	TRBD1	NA	CASSGQGNQPQHF	TGTGCCAGCAGCGGACAGGGGAATCAGCCCCAGCATTTT
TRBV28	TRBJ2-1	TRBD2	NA	CASSLSSGSSYNEQFF	TGTGCCAGCAGTTTGTCTAGCGGGAGCTCCTACAATGAGCAGTTCTTC
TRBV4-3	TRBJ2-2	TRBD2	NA	CASSQEAQSGRAGELFF	TGCGCCAGCAGCCAAGAAGCCCAGAGCGGGAGGGCGGGGGAGCTGTTTTTT
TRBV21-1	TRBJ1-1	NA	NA	CASSRDRGYTEAFF	TGTGCCAGCAGCCGGGACAGGGGTTATACTGAAGCTTTCTTT
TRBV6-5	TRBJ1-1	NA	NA	CASRWDLNTEAFF	TGTGCCAGCAGGTGGGACCTGAACACTGAAGCTTTCTTT
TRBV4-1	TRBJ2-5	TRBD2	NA	CASSQVWVAGAETQYF	TGCGCCAGCAGCCAAGTCTGGGTAGCGGGAGCGGAGACCCAGTACTTC
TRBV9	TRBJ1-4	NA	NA	CASSPKAIYNEKLFF	TGTGCCAGCAGCCCAAAGGCAATTTATAATGAAAAACTGTTTTTT
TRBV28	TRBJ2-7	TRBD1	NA	CASRSGTDSYEQYF	TGTGCCAGCAGGTCCGGGACAGACTCCTACGAGCAGTACTTC
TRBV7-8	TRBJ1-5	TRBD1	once	CASSYGQGYSNQPQHF	TGTGCCAGCAGTTACGGACAGGGCTATAGCAATCAGCCCCAGCATTTT
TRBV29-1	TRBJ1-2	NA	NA	CSVSGWDGYTF	TGCAGCGTCTCCGGGTGGGATGGCTACACCTTC
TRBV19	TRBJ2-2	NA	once	CASSGPTAGELFF	TGTGCCAGTAGTGGCCCCACGGCCGGGGAGCTGTTTTTT
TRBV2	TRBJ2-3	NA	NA	CANKRVEGMRTDTQYF	TGTGCCAACAAGCGTGTAGAAGGAATGAGGACAGATACGCAGTATTTT
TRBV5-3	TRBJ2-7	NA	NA	CARSFVTGPYEQYF	TGTGCCAGAAGCTTTGTCACGGGGCCCTACGAGCAGTACTTC
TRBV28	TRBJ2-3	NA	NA	CASSLTGDTDTQYF	TGTGCCAGCAGTTTAACGGGGGACACAGATACGCAGTATTTT
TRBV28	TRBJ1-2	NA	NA	CASSIQREPPRGYTF	TGTGCCAGCAGTATCCAACGGGAACCTCCCCGGGGCTACACCTTC
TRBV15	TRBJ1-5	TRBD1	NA	CATDEDRGINQPQHF	TGTGCCACTGACGAGGACAGGGGGATAAATCAGCCCCAGCATTTT
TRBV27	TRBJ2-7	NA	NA	CASSPSVYEQYF	TGTGCCAGCAGCCCCTCCGTGTACGAGCAGTACTTC
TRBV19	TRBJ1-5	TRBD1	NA	CASSPGQGMTSNQPQHF	TGTGCCAGTAGCCCTGGACAGGGGATGACTAGCAATCAGCCCCAGCATTTT